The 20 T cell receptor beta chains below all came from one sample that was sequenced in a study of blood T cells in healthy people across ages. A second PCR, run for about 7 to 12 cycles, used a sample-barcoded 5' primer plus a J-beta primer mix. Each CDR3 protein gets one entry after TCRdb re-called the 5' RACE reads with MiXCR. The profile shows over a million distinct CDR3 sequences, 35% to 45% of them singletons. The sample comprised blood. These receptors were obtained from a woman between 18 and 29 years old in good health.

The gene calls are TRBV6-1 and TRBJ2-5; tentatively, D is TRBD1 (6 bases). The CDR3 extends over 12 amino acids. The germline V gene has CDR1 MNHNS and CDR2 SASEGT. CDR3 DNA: TGTACCTTACAGGGCGCCGGAGAGACCCAGTACTTC. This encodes CTLQGAGETQYF.

As DNA, the CDR3 is TGCAGTGCTAGAGCGCCCTCTACACTAGCGGGGGTATACGAGCAGTACTTC. This sequence encodes CSARAPSTLAGVYEQYF. The chain recombines TRBV20-1 with TRBJ2-7; 11 nucleotides align to TRBD2. The trim removed 1 base at V and 4 bases at J, leaving 12 bases unmatched. This CDR3 comprises 17 residues. Germline V gene data show CDR1 as DFQATT and CDR2 as SNEGSKA (reference sequence).

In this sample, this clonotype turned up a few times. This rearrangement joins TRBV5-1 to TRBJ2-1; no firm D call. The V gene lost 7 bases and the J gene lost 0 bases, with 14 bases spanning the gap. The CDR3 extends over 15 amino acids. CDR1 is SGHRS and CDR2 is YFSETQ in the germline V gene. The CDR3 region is CASREEPSSYNEQFF. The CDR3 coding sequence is TGCGCCAGCCGCGAAGAGCCGAGCTCCTACAATGAGCAGTTCTTC.

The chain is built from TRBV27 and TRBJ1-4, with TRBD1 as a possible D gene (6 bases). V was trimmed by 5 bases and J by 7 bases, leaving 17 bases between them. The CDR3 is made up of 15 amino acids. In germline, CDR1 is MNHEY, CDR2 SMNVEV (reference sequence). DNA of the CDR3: TGTGCCAGCAGTCGAGGGGCAGGGGTGGGTGAAAAACTGTTTTTT. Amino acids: CASSRGAGVGEKLFF.

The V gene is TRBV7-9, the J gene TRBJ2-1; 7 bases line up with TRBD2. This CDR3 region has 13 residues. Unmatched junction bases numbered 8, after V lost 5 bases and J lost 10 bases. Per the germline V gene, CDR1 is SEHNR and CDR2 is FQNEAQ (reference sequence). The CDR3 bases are TGTGCCAGCAGCATTCGACCGGGGGGAGAGCAGTTCTTC. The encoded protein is CASSIRPGGEQFF.

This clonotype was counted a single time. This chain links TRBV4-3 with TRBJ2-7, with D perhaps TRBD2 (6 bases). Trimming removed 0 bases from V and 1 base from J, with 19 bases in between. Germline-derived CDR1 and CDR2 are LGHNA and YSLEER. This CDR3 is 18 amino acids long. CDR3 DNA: TGCGCCAGCAGCCAAGATCTACCGGGGGTCCTCCTGTCCTACGAGCAGTACTTC. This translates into CASSQDLPGVLLSYEQYF.

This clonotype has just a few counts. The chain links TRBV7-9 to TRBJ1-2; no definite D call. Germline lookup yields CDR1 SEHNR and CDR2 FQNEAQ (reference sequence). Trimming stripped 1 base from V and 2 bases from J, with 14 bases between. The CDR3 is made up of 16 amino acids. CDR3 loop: CASSLGSAAFNYGYTF. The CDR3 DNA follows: TGTGCCAGCAGCTTAGGGTCCGCAGCTTTCAACTATGGCTACACCTTC.

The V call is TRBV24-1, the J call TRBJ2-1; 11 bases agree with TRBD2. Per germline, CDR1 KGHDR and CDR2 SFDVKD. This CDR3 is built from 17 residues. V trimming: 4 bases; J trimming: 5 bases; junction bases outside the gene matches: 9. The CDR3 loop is CATSDPTSGTSHNEQFF. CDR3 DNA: TGTGCCACCAGTGACCCGACTAGCGGGACGTCCCACAATGAGCAGTTCTTC.

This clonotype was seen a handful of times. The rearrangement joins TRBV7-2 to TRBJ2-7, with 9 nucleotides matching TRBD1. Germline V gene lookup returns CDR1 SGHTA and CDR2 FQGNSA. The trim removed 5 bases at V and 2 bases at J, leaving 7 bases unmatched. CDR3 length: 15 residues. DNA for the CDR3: TGTGCCAGCAGCCCTGGGACAGGGATCCCCTACGAGCAGTACTTC. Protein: CASSPGTGIPYEQYF.

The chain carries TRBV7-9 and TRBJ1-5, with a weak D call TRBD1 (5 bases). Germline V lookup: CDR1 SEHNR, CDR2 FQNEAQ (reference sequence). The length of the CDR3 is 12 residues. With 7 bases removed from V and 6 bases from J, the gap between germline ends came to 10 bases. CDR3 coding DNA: TGTGCCAGCAACCTTCAGGGTCAGCCCCAGCATTTT. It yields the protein CASNLQGQPQHF.

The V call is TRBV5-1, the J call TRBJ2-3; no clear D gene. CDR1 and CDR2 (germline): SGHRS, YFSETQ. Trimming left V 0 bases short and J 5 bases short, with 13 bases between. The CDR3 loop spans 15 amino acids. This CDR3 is CASSLGPTGRDTQYF. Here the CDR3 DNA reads TGCGCCAGCAGCTTGGGGCCGACCGGGCGAGATACGCAGTATTTT.

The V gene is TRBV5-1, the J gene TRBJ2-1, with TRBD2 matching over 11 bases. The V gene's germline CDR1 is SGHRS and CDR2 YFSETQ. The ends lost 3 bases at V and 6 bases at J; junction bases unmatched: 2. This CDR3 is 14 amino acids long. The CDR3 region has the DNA TGCGCCAGCAGCTGCGGGACTAGCGGCAATGAGCAGTTCTTC. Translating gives CASSCGTSGNEQFF.

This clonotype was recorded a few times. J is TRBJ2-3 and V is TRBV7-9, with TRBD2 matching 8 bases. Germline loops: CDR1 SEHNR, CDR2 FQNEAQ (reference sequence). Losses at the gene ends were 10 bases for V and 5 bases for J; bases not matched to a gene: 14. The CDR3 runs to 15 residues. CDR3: CANKPAGEAGDTQYF. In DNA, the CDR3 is TGTGCCAACAAGCCAGCGGGAGAAGCTGGAGATACGCAGTATTTT.

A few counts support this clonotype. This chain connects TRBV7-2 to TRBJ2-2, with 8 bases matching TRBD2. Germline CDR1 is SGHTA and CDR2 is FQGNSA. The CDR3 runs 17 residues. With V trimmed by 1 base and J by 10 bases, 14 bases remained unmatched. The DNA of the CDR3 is TGTGCCAGCAGCTTAGAAGTGGGACTAGTGGGCACTTCGGAGCTGTTTTTT. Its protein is CASSLEVGLVGTSELFF.

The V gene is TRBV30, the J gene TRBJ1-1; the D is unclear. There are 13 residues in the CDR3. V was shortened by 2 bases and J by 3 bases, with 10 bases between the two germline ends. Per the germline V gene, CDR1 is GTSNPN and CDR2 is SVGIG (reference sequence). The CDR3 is CAWSLTVYTEAFF. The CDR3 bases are TGTGCCTGGAGTTTAACCGTCTACACTGAAGCTTTCTTT.

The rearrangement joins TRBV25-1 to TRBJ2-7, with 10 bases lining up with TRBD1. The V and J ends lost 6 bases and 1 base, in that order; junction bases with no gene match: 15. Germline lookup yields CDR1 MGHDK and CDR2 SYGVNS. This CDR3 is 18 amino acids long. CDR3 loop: CASSAGTGAYRASYEQYF. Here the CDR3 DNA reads TGTGCCAGCAGCGCTGGGACAGGGGCCTATAGGGCTTCCTACGAGCAGTACTTC.

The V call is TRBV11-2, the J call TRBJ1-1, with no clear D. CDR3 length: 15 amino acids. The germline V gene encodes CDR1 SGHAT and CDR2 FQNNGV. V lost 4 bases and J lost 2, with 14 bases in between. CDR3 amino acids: CASSSSRELNTEAFF. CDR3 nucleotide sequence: TGTGCCAGCAGCTCTTCCCGGGAATTAAACACTGAAGCTTTCTTT.

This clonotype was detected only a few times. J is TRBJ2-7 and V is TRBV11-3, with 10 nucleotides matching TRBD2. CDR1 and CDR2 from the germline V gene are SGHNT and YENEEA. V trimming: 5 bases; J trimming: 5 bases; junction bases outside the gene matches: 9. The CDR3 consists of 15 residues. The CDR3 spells CASSQRGTSVDEQYF. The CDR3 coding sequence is TGTGCCAGCAGCCAACGCGGGACTAGCGTTGACGAGCAGTACTTC.

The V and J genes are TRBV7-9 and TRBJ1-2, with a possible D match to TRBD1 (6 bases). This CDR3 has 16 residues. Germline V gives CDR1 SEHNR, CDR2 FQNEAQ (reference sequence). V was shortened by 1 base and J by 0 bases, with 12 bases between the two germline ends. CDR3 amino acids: CASSLGGTRPNYGYTF. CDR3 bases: TGTGCCAGCAGCTTAGGGGGGACAAGACCTAACTATGGCTACACCTTC.

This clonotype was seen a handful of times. The CDR3 region has the DNA TGTGCCAGCAGCCCTTACTCGACAGGGGATGTGCAGTACTTC. Translation: CASSPYSTGDVQYF. The V and J genes are TRBV27 and TRBJ2-7; 8 bases match TRBD1. The J segment lost 9 bases and the V segment lost 6 bases, leaving 13 bases of the junction unmatched. Looked up from germline, CDR1 is MNHEY and CDR2 is SMNVEV (reference sequence). This CDR3 region has 14 residues.